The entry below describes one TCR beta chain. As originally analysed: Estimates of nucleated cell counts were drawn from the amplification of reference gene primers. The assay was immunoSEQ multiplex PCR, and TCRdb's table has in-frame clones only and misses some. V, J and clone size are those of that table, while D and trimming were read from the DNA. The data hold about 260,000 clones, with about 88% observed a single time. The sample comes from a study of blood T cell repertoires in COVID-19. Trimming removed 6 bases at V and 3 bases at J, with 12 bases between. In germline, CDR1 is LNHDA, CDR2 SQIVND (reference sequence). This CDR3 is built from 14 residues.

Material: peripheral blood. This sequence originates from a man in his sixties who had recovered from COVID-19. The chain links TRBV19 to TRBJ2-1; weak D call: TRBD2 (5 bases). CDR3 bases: TGTGCCAGTAGAACGGGCGGGTTCTACAATGAGCAGTTCTTC. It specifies CASRTGGFYNEQFF.